The present entry profiles one T cell receptor (beta chain) with its context. Study processing details: Quantification of nucleated cells was approximated via reference gene primer amplification. The table came from immunoSEQ multiplex PCR; TCRdb's copy has only in-frame clones and leaves some out. That table gives V, J and clone size, and the DNA gave D and trimming. The sample holds some 58,000 clones; approximately 89% are singletons and the top ten take approximately 3.5%. The data derive from a study of blood T cell repertoires in COVID-19. The overall study: The origin of the acute and convalescent COVID-19 samples was the United States, Italy and Spain. In each case, the material was cDNA or gDNA derived from T cells, B-cell-depleted T cells, or PBMCs.

The TCR sequence derives from a human donor in a cohort sampled during active COVID-19. The sequenced sample consisted of peripheral blood.

The CDR3 is CASSLYGQGETQYF. Here the CDR3 DNA reads TGTGCCAGCAGCTTATACGGTCAGGGGGAGACCCAGTACTTC. The rearrangement uses TRBV7-2 and TRBJ2-5; TRBD1 is a possible D gene (6 bases). CDR1 and CDR2 (germline): SGHTA, FQGNSA. This CDR3 has 14 amino acids. Trimming stripped 2 bases from V and 5 bases from J, with 12 bases between. The complete variable domain, with remaining parts taken from reference TRBV7-2 and TRBJ2-5, reads GAGVSQSPSNKVTEKGKDVELRCDPISGHTALYWYRQSLGQGLEFLIYFQGNSAPDKSGLPSDRFSAERTGGSVSTLTIQRTQQEDSAVYLCASSLYGQGETQYFGPGTRLLVL.